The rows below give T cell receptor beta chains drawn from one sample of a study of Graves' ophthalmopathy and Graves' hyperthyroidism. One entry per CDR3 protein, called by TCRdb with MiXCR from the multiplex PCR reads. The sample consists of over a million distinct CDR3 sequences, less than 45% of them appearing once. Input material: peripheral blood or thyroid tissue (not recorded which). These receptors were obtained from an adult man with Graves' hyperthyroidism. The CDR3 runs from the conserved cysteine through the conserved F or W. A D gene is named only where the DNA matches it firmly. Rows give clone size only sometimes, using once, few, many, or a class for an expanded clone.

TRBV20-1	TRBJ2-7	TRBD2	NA	CSARALLAGDYEQYF	TGCAGTGCTAGAGCACTGTTAGCGGGAGATTACGAGCAGTACTTC
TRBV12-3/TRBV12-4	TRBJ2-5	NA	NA	CASSFLTEETQYF	TGTGCCAGCAGTTTTCTCACGGAAGAGACCCAGTACTTC
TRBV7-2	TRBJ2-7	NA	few	CASSPTRLEQYF	TGTGCCAGCAGCCCGACCCGCCTCGAGCAGTACTTC
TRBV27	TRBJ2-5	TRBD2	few	CASRALAGAGLQGAQYF	TGTGCCAGCAGGGCCCTAGCGGGGGCGGGCCTCCAGGGGGCCCAGTACTTC
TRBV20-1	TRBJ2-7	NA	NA	CSAKQGVEQYF	TGCAGTGCTAAACAGGGCGTAGAGCAGTACTTC
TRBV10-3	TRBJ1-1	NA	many	CASLGGLRDTEAFF	TGTGCCTCCCTGGGGGGGCTAAGGGACACTGAAGCTTTCTTT
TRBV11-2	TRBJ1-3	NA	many	CASSYQRSGNTIYF	TGTGCCAGCAGCTATCAGAGATCTGGAAACACCATATATTTT
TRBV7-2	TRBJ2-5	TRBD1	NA	CASSLGPGGGETQYF	TGTGCCAGCAGCTTAGGTCCAGGGGGCGGCGAGACCCAGTACTTC
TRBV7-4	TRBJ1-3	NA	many	CASSYWTGFRNTIYF	TGTGCCAGCAGCTACTGGACTGGATTTCGAAACACCATATATTTT
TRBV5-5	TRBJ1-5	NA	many	CASGQGHSNQPQHF	TGTGCCAGCGGTCAGGGGCATAGCAATCAGCCCCAGCATTTT
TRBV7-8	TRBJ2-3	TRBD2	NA	CASSSRTSGGTDTQYF	TGTGCCAGCAGCTCGCGGACTAGCGGAGGCACAGATACGCAGTATTTT
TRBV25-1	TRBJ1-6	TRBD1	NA	CASSDGGQGWNSPLHF	TGTGCCAGCAGTGACGGGGGACAGGGGTGGAATTCACCCCTCCACTTT
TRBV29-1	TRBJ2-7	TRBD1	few	CSVGDRNSYEQYF	TGCAGCGTGGGGGACAGGAATTCCTACGAGCAGTACTTC
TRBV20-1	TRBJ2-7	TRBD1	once	CSARDRDQREQYF	TGCAGTGCAAGGGACAGGGATCAGCGCGAGCAGTACTTC
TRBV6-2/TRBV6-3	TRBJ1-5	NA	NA	CASNPRGYQPQHF	TGTGCCAGCAACCCCCGGGGATATCAGCCCCAGCATTTT
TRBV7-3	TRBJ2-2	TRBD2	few	CASSIIAGGTGELFF	TGTGCCAGCAGTATAATAGCGGGAGGTACCGGGGAGCTGTTTTTT